The clone carrying this TCR beta chain turned up a few times. What it binds is not known. V was pared by 7 bases and J by 3 bases, with 9 bases of the junction left unmatched. The germline V gene has CDR1 SQVTM and CDR2 ANQGSEA. The CDR3 runs to 15 residues. TCRdb keeps only in-frame clones here, not all; method: immunoSEQ multiplex PCR. The sample has about 73,000 clones, about four fifths seen once. This entry comes from a study of T cell repertoires and HLA-DP antigens. Across the whole study: In vitro CD4+ alloreactivity was against HeLa-presented HLA-DP. Pre-culture CD4+ samples used about 1,100 ng DNA versus around 200 ng for CD137+CD4+ sorts. Versus self, one alloantigen differed at one groove amino acid, the other at about 10.

Study-wide points: Sorted CD137+ clonality was 0.35 to 0.45 for both alloantigens, versus around 0.037 pre-culture.

The sample consisted of CD4+ T cells from PBMCs. The chain combines TRBV29-1 with TRBJ2-1; 10 bases match TRBD2. This TCR came from a man between 60 and 75 years old in good health and CMV-seronegative. The CDR3 bases are TGCAGCGGATCCGGAGTAGCGGGGGGCTACAATGAGCAGTTCTTC. This encodes CSGSGVAGGYNEQFF.